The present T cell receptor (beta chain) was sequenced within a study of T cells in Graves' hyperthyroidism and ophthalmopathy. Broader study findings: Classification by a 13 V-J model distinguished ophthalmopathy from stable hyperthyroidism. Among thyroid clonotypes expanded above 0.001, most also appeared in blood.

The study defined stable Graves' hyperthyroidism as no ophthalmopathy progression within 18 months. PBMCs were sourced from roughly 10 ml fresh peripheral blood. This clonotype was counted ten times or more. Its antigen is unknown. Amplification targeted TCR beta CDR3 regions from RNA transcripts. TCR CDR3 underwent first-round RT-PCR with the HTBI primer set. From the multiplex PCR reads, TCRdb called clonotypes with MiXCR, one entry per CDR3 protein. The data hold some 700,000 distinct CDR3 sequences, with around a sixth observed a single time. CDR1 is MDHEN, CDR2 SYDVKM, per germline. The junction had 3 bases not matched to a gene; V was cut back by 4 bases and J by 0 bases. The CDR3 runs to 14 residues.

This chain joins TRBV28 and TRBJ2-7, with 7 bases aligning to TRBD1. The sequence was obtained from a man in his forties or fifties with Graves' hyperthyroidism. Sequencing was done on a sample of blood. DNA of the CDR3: TGTGCCAGCAGTTACCGGGACAGCTCCTACGAGCAGTACTTC. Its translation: CASSYRDSSYEQYF. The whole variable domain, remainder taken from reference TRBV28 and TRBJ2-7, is DVKVTQSSRYLVKRTGEKVFLECVQDMDHENMFWYRQDPGLGLRLIYFSYDVKMKEKGDIPEGYSVSREKKERFSLILESASTNQTSMYLCASSYRDSSYEQYFGPGTRLTVT.